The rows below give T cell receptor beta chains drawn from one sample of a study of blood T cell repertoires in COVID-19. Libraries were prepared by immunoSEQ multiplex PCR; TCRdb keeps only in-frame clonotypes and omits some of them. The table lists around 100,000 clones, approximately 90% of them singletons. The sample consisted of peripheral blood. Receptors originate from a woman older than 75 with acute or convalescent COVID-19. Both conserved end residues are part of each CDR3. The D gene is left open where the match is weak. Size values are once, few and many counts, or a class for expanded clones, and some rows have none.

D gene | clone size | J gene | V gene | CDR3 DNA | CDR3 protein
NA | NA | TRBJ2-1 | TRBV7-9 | TGTGCCAGCAGCCCACAGTATCCCTCCTACAATGAGCAGTTCTTC | CASSPQYPSYNEQFF
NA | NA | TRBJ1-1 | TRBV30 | TGTGCCTGGAGCCCACAGGGTATGAACACTGAAGCTTTCTTT | CAWSPQGMNTEAFF
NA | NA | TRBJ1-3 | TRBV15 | TGTGCCACCAGCAGAGTGGGGGGATACACTGGAAACACCATATATTTT | CATSRVGGYTGNTIYF
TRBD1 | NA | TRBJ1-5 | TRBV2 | TGTGCCAGCAGGGACAGGCGTAATCAGCCCCAGCATTTT | CASRDRRNQPQHF
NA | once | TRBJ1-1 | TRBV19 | TGTGCCACGACCCCCGACAGAAACACTGAAGCTTTCTTT | CATTPDRNTEAFF
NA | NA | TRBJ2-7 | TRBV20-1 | TGCAGTGCTAGTGTCCCAGGTGCCGAGCAGTACTTC | CSASVPGAEQYF
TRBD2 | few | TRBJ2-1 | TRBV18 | TGTGCCAGCTCACCCCCTTCGGGGGGGGCTTACAATGAGCAGTTCTTC | CASSPPSGGAYNEQFF
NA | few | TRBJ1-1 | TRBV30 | TGTGCCCGGAGACAGAACACTGAAGCTTTCTTT | CARRQNTEAFF
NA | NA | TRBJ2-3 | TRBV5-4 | TGTGCCAACCGGGACACCTCTAGCACAGATACGCAGTATTTT | CANRDTSSTDTQYF
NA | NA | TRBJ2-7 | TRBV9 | TGTGCCAGCAGCGTAGCCTGGGCGGGGGAGCAGTACTTC | CASSVAWAGEQYF
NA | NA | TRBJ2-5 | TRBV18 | TGTGCCAGCTCACCACGACAAGGGGCTAAAGAGACCCAGTACTTC | CASSPRQGAKETQYF
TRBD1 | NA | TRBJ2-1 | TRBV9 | TGTGCCAGCAGCCAAGCCGGGACAGTGTACAATGAGCAGTTCTTC | CASSQAGTVYNEQFF
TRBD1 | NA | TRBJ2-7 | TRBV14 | TGTGCCAGCAGCCAACCGGGACAGGGGACTCCACTGGAGCAGTACTTC | CASSQPGQGTPLEQYF
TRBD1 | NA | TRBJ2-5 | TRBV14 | TGTGCCAGCAGCCACCTAGGGACAGTGTACCAAGAGACCCAGTACTTC | CASSHLGTVYQETQYF
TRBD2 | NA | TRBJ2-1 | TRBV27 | TGTGCCAGCAGTTTCGGGGGGGCCCCCTACAATGAGCAGTTCTTC | CASSFGGAPYNEQFF
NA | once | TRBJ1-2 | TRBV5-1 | TGCGCCAGCAGCTCCAGGGAAAGCCCCTATGGCTACACCTTC | CASSSRESPYGYTF
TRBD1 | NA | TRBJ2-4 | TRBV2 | TGTGCCAGCAGGGGGGACAGGGTAGCCAAAAACATTCAGTACTTC | CASRGDRVAKNIQYF
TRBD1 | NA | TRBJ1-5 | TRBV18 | TGTGCCAGCTCACCACAGCAGGGGGTAGATCAGCCCCAGCATTTT | CASSPQQGVDQPQHF
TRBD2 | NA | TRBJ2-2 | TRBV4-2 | TGTGCCAGCAGCCAACCTAGCGGGGGGGCGTTTTTAGTTAAGGTCGGGGAGCTGTTTTTT | CASSQPSGGAFLVKVGELFF
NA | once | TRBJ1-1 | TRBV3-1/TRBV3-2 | TGTGCCAGCAGCCAAGAAGGGGCTGAGGCTGAAGCTTTCTTT | CASSQEGAEAEAFF
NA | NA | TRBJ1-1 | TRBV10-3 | TGTGCCATCAGTGACAACGGGGGTGACACTGAAGCTTTCTTT | CAISDNGGDTEAFF
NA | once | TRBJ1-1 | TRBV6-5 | TGTGCCAGCAATATAAGGGGGTCCACTGAAGCTTTCTTT | CASNIRGSTEAFF
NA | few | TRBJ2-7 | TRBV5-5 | TGTGCCAGCAGCTCCCACAGAAGCTACGAGCAGTACTTC | CASSSHRSYEQYF
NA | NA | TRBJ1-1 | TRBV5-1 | TGCGCCAGCAGCTACACGAACACTGAAGCTTTCTTT | CASSYTNTEAFF
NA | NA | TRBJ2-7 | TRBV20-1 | TGCAGTGCTAGAGACGTCGAGCAGTACTTC | CSARDVEQYF
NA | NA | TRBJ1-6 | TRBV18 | TGTGCCAGCTCACCGACGGAGAATTCACCCCTCCACTTT | CASSPTENSPLHF
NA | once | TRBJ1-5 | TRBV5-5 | TGTGCCAGCAGCATAGACAATTATAGCAATCAGCCCCAGCATTTT | CASSIDNYSNQPQHF
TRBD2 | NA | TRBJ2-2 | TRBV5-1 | TGCGCCAGCAGCCTGTCTAGCGGGGGAGTCGGGGAGCTGTTTTTT | CASSLSSGGVGELFF
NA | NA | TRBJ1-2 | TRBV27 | TGTGCCAGCAGCTCTAACGGCGCGCAGGGGCACTATGGCTACACCTTC | CASSSNGAQGHYGYTF
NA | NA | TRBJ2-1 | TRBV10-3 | TGTGCCATCAGTGAGTCGATTGCAGGGTGGGGATACAATGAGCAGTTCTTC | CAISESIAGWGYNEQFF
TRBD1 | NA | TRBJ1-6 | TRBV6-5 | TGTGCCAGCAGCTACCGGACAGGATTGTATAATTCACCCCTCCACTTT | CASSYRTGLYNSPLHF
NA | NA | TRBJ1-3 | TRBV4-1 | TGCGCCAGCAGCCAAGATCGAGCCAACTCTGGAAACACCATATATTTT | CASSQDRANSGNTIYF
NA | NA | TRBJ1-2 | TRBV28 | TGTGCCAGCAGTTTATTTAGTCGCGGGGGTGTTGGCTACACCTTC | CASSLFSRGGVGYTF
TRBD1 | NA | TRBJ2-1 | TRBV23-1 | TGCGCCAGCAGCCCGGGACAGGGTGGTCTGAGAGTATCCTACAATGAGCAGTTCTTC | CASSPGQGGLRVSYNEQFF
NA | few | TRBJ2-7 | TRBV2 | TGTGCCAGCATGCGGGTACGGTACGAGCAGTACTTC | CASMRVRYEQYF
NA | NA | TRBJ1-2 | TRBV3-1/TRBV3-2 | TGTGCCAGCAGCCAAGGGGTGGTGGGGGGTGGCTACACCTTC | CASSQGVVGGGYTF
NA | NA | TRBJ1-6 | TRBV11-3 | TGTGCCAGCAGCTTAGATACGGGTTCACCCCTCCACTTT | CASSLDTGSPLHF
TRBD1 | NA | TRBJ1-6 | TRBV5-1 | TGCGCCAGCAGCTGGACCGGACAGGGGAGCTCACCCCTCCACTTT | CASSWTGQGSSPLHF
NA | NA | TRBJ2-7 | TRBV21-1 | TGTGCCAGCAGCATCCTACCGGGACTAGCGGGGGTTGAGCAGTACTTC | CASSILPGLAGVEQYF
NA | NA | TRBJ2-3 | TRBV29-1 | TGCAGCGTCCGACAGGGGAGGGCAGATACGCAGTATTTT | CSVRQGRADTQYF
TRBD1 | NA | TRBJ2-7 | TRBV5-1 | TGCGCCAGCAGCTGGACCACAGGGGGCTACGACGAGCAGTACTTC | CASSWTTGGYDEQYF
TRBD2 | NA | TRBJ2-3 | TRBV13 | TGTGCCAGCAGCCATGCCGCCATTTGGACTAGCGGGTACACAGATACGCAGTATTTT | CASSHAAIWTSGYTDTQYF
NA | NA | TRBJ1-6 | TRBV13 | TGTGCCAGCAGCTTACGGGGTGTCGGCAATTCACCCCTCCACTTT | CASSLRGVGNSPLHF
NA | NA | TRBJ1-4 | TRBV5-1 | TGCGCCAGCAGCTTGGGGACAGTAGCTAATGAAAAACTGTTTTTT | CASSLGTVANEKLFF
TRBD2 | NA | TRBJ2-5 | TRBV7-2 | TGTGCCAGCAGCCCGGCGGGGGGACAAGAGACCCAGTACTTC | CASSPAGGQETQYF
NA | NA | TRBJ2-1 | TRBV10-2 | TGCGCCAGCAGTGAGTTAAATGAGCAGTTCTTC | CASSELNEQFF
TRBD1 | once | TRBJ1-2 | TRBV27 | TGTGCCAGCAGTGCGGACAGGGGGTTCCATGGCTACACCTTC | CASSADRGFHGYTF
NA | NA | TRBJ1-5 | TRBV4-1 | TGCGCCAGCAGCCAAGATACGGGTGGATTGAAGCCCCAGCATTTT | CASSQDTGGLKPQHF
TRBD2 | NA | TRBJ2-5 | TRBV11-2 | TGTGCCAGCAAAACTAGCGCCGCGGCCCAGTACTTC | CASKTSAAAQYF
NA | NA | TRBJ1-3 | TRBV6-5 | TGTGCCAGCCGTACAAAGGCGGCAGGGGGAAACACCATATATTTT | CASRTKAAGGNTIYF
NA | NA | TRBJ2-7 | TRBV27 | TGTGCCAGCAGTTTACACAGGTTGTCCTACGAGCAGTACTTC | CASSLHRLSYEQYF